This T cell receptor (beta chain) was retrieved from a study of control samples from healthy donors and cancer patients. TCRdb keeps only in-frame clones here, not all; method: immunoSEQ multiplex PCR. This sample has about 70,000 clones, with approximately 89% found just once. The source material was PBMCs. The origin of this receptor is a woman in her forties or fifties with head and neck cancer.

The CDR3 here is CASSPGQGATGELFF. The CDR3 bases are TGCGCCAGCAGCCCGGGGCAGGGGGCAACCGGGGAGCTGTTTTTT. The V gene is TRBV10-2, the J gene TRBJ2-2; TRBD1 matches 8 bases. With 6 bases clipped from V and 5 bases from J, the junction kept 8 bases outside the gene matches. The CDR3 sequence is 15 residues long. From germline, CDR1 is WSHSY and CDR2 SAAADI.